Following are 27 T cell receptor beta chains from one sample sequenced in a study of spatial heterogeneity in lung cancer. Regarding time point: sample taken at primary tumor resection. From tumor, nontumor lung or frozen PBMC, whole RNA was taken unsorted for sequencing. TCRdb re-derived calls from the 5' RACE reads in MiXCR, one entry per CDR3 protein. The sample comprises 25,000 to 30,000 distinct CDR3 sequences, more than 10% of which are singletons, and 25% rests with the top ten. The material was PBMCs, obtained at surgery. The receptor set was obtained from a female donor with early-stage non-small cell lung cancer.

This clonotype has only one observation. The chain joins TRBV30 to TRBJ1-2; TRBD1 might be the D (6 bases). The CDR3 contains 14 residues. The V gene's germline CDR1 is GTSNPN and CDR2 SVGIG (reference sequence). With 0 bases removed from V and 8 bases from J, the gap between germline ends came to 16 bases. The CDR3 is CAWSVSGRGRGYTF. The CDR3 DNA follows: TGTGCCTGGAGTGTATCGGGAAGGGGGAGAGGCTACACCTTC.

This clonotype has just a few counts. The chain combines TRBV29-1 with TRBJ2-5; D not resolved. The V end was cut by 7 bases, the J end by 3 bases, with 15 bases between. The germline V gene has CDR1 SQVTM and CDR2 ANQGSEA. The CDR3 length is 13 residues. As DNA, the CDR3 is TGCAGCGCCACCTCCGAAGGAAAAGAGACCCAGTACTTC. Translation: CSATSEGKETQYF.

The J gene is TRBJ2-7, the V gene TRBV18, with TRBD2 matching over 8 bases. The germline V gene encodes CDR1 KGHSH and CDR2 LQKENI. With 2 bases clipped from V and 6 bases from J, the junction kept 6 bases outside the gene matches. The CDR3 has 14 amino acids. Here the CDR3 reads CASSPGGTRGEQYF. CDR3 bases: TGTGCCAGCTCACCAGGCGGGACTAGAGGCGAGCAGTACTTC.

The table lists this clonotype with a few counts. The chain employs TRBV27 and TRBJ1-5; unclear D gene. V shed 6 bases and J shed 5 bases, with 14 bases lying between them. Germline CDR1 reads MNHEY; CDR2 reads SMNVEV (reference sequence). The length of the CDR3 is 14 residues. CDR3 sequence: CASSQQSLDQPQHF. CDR3 coding DNA: TGTGCCAGCAGCCAACAGTCACTTGATCAGCCCCAGCATTTT.

This clonotype was picked up many times. This chain links TRBV5-8 with TRBJ2-3; 12 nucleotides align to TRBD2. Germline CDR1 and CDR2: SGHTS and YDEGEE. The CDR3 consists of 16 residues. J was trimmed by 9 bases and V by 1 base; bases with no gene match: 9. DNA of the CDR3: TGTGCCAGCAGCTTGAGACTAGCGGGAGTAAAGGCCACGCAGTATTTT. As protein: CASSLRLAGVKATQYF. The entire variable domain, with the rest obtained from reference TRBV5-8 and TRBJ2-3, is as follows: EAGVTQSPTHLIKTRGQQATLRCSPISGHTSVYWYQQALGLGLQFLLWYDEGEERNRGNFPPRFSGRQFPNYSSELNVNALELEDSALYLCASSLRLAGVKATQYFGPGTRLTVL.

The CDR3 reads CASINFMNTEAFF. CDR3 coding DNA: TGTGCCAGCATAAACTTCATGAACACTGAAGCTTTCTTT. This chain connects TRBV6-2 or TRBV6-3 to TRBJ1-1; D is unclear. The CDR3 is 13 amino acids. Germline CDR1 MNHEY, CDR2 SVGEGT. V was shortened by 7 bases and J by 0 bases, with 9 bases between the two germline ends.

The chain is built from TRBV7-6 and TRBJ2-3, with 11 bases matching TRBD1. V lost 5 bases and J lost 6; bases outside the gene matches: 13. Germline loops: CDR1 SGHVS, CDR2 FNYEAQ. The CDR3 contains 17 residues. In nucleotides, the CDR3 is TGTGCCAGCAGCGCACGACTTGGACAGGGGGCAAGTGATACGCAGTATTTT. Translated: CASSARLGQGASDTQYF.

This clonotype appeared many times. This chain uses TRBV20-1 with TRBJ2-7, with 8 bases that match TRBD1. The CDR3 runs 15 residues. Looked up from germline, CDR1 is DFQATT and CDR2 is SNEGSKA (reference sequence). The V and J ends lost 3 bases and 6 bases, in that order; junction bases with no gene match: 13. The CDR3 region has the DNA TGCAGTGCTAGCCTTTCCGGGACAGGCCATCCCGAGCAGTACTTC. Amino acid sequence: CSASLSGTGHPEQYF.

Many counts were recorded for this clonotype. The gene calls are TRBV5-1 and TRBJ1-1; unclear D gene. The germline V gene encodes CDR1 SGHRS and CDR2 YFSETQ. CDR3 size: 13 residues. Trimming removed 4 bases at V and 5 bases at J, with 12 bases between. CDR3 DNA: TGCGCCAGCAGCCTAGTCCCGGATACTGAAGCTTTCTTT. This gives the protein CASSLVPDTEAFF.

This clonotype was counted at least ten times. The chain carries TRBV18 and TRBJ1-4, with D perhaps TRBD1 (6 bases). Deletions cut 2 bases from V and 7 bases from J, with 14 bases between. The CDR3 extends over 15 amino acids. The germline gives CDR1 KGHSH, CDR2 LQKENI. CDR3 in amino acids: CASSPGGAKSEKLFF. DNA of the CDR3: TGTGCCAGCTCACCAGGGGGCGCGAAGAGTGAAAAACTGTTTTTT.

V gene TRBV11-2 combines with J gene TRBJ2-1; D might be TRBD1 (6 bases). The CDR3 consists of 12 residues. Per the germline V gene, CDR1 is SGHAT and CDR2 is FQNNGV. Trimming removed 11 bases at V and 7 bases at J, with 15 bases between. The CDR3, as DNA: TGTGCCGGCACAGGGTTAATAAATGAGCAGTTCTTC. Protein sequence: CAGTGLINEQFF.

This clonotype has ten or more counts. The CDR3 DNA follows: TGTGCCACCAGTGATTTCCGACAGGGCGACGGCACAGATACGCAGTATTTT. Its protein product is CATSDFRQGDGTDTQYF. This chain joins TRBV24-1 and TRBJ2-3; 7 bases match TRBD1. The CDR3 runs 17 residues. Germline lookup yields CDR1 KGHDR and CDR2 SFDVKD. Trimming removed 1 base from V and 1 base from J; junction bases left unmatched: 7.

This clonotype was observed many times. The rearrangement joins TRBV12-3 or TRBV12-4 to TRBJ1-2; 11 bases fit TRBD1. This CDR3 is built from 16 residues. Trimming removed 6 bases from V and 3 bases from J; junction bases left unmatched: 9. The CDR3 sequence is CASRSGGTGGYYGYTF. The CDR3 bases are TGTGCCAGCAGGTCAGGAGGGACAGGGGGATACTATGGCTACACCTTC.

This clonotype was seen at least ten times. The chain is built from TRBV29-1 and TRBJ2-3; no firm D call. V lost 4 bases, J lost 0 bases, and 5 bases lay in between. The CDR3 has 12 residues. Germline assignment: CDR1 SQVTM and CDR2 ANQGSEA. CDR3 coding DNA: TGCAGCGTTGCTGATAGCACAGATACGCAGTATTTT. Translating gives CSVADSTDTQYF.

This clonotype was picked up many times. This chain connects TRBV7-7 to TRBJ2-1; D gene uncertain. This CDR3 is 13 amino acids long. Germline V gene lookup returns CDR1 SSHAT and CDR2 FNYEAQ (reference sequence). Between the trimmed V and J ends, which lost 5 bases and 6 bases, there was a span of 11 bases. This CDR3 reads CASSTSAGNEQFF. CDR3 in DNA: TGTGCCAGCAGCACGTCTGCCGGCAATGAGCAGTTCTTC.

V is TRBV18 and J is TRBJ2-1; D gene ambiguous. CDR1 KGHSH and CDR2 LQKENI come from the germline V gene. There are 16 residues in the CDR3. V lost 3 bases and J lost 0, with 12 bases in between. The CDR3 DNA reads TGTGCCAGCTCACCCGATTCGATTATCTCCTACAATGAGCAGTTCTTC. It codes for CASSPDSIISYNEQFF.

This clonotype was observed at least ten times. The genes are TRBV7-6 and TRBJ1-4; D is unclear. Germline loops: CDR1 SGHVS, CDR2 FNYEAQ. This CDR3 is built from 12 residues. Trimming shortened V by 6 bases and J by 5 bases, and 7 bases separated the two germline ends. The CDR3 region has the DNA TGTGCCAGCAGTTTGGTGAATGAAAAACTGTTTTTT. It is translated as CASSLVNEKLFF.

This clonotype came up many times. This rearrangement joins TRBV4-1 to TRBJ2-3; TRBD2 matches at 14 bases. Germline trimming cut 0 bases from V and 1 base from J; bases unmatched to any gene: 3. The length of the CDR3 is 18 residues. CDR1 is MGHRA, CDR2 YSYEKL, per germline. CDR3 residues: CASSQEGLAGGRTDTQYF. Written as DNA, the CDR3 is TGCGCCAGCAGCCAAGAAGGACTAGCGGGAGGTCGCACAGATACGCAGTATTTT.

In its sample, this clonotype was seen many times. This rearrangement joins TRBV27 to TRBJ1-5; maybe TRBD1 (6 bases). With 6 bases removed from V and 1 base from J, the gap between germline ends came to 13 bases. CDR3 size: 15 residues. CDR1 and CDR2 from the germline V gene are MNHEY and SMNVEV (reference sequence). In DNA form, the CDR3 reads TGTGCCAGCAGACCGAGGGGGGCGAGCAATCAGCCCCAGCATTTT. It is translated as CASRPRGASNQPQHF.

This clonotype was observed at least ten times. The rearrangement uses TRBV12-3 or TRBV12-4 and TRBJ1-1; maybe TRBD1 (5 bases). This CDR3 is built from 13 residues. V was shortened by 3 bases and J by 3 bases, with 8 bases between the two germline ends. This chain's CDR3 is CASSFVRDTEAFF. The CDR3 coding sequence is TGTGCCAGCAGTTTTGTCAGGGACACTGAAGCTTTCTTT.

This rearrangement joins TRBV12-3 or TRBV12-4 to TRBJ2-7; the D gene could be TRBD1 or TRBD2 (5 bases each). V was trimmed by 6 bases and J by 2 bases, leaving 14 bases between them. The CDR3 length is 14 residues. CDR3 protein: CASSPGNGAYEQYF. The CDR3 DNA reads as TGTGCCAGCAGCCCAGGGAACGGGGCCTACGAGCAGTACTTC.

This chain connects TRBV4-1 to TRBJ2-3, with D perhaps assigned TRBD1 or TRBD2 (5 bases each). Germline V gene sequence: CDR1 MGHRA, CDR2 YSYEKL. There are 15 residues in the CDR3. The ends were cut back, 4 bases at V and 2 bases at J, with 13 bases in the middle. CDR3 region: CASSLGDRFTDTQYF. CDR3 coding DNA: TGCGCCAGCAGCCTAGGGGACCGATTCACAGATACGCAGTATTTT.

This clonotype was found many times. This chain joins TRBV25-1 and TRBJ2-7; TRBD1 matches 7 bases. This CDR3 has 14 residues. CDR1 is MGHDK, CDR2 SYGVNS, per germline. The V segment lost 1 base and the J segment 4 bases; nucleotides outside the gene matches: 4. CDR3 bases: TGTGCCAGCAGTGAATTGGACAGGCCGTACGAGCAGTACTTC. Translated: CASSELDRPYEQYF.

This clonotype was counted many times. This rearrangement joins TRBV12-3 or TRBV12-4 to TRBJ2-7; 7 bases line up with TRBD1. The J segment lost 3 bases and the V segment lost 1 base, leaving 0 bases of the junction unmatched. This CDR3 contains 13 residues. CDR3 nucleotide sequence: TGTGCCAGCAGTTTAGGACAGGGCTACGAGCAGTACGTC. It yields the protein CASSLGQGYEQYV.

At least ten counts were recorded for this clonotype. This sequence joins TRBV4-1 and TRBJ2-1; possible D gene TRBD1, 6 bases. The V gene lost 4 bases and the J gene lost 0 bases, with 10 bases spanning the gap. Germline V CDR1 and CDR2: MGHRA, YSYEKL. The CDR3 totals 15 residues. The CDR3: CASSRGRISYNEQFF. Written as DNA, the CDR3 is TGCGCCAGCAGCCGGGGGCGTATCTCCTACAATGAGCAGTTCTTC.

At least ten counts were recorded for this clonotype. J is TRBJ2-7 and V is TRBV7-8, with a possible D match to TRBD2 (7 bases). This CDR3 region has 15 residues. CDR1 is SGHVS and CDR2 is FQNEAQ in the germline V gene. The V end was cut by 7 bases, the J end by 5 bases, with 21 bases between. The CDR3 sequence is CASILGGQGWDEQYF. The CDR3 bases are TGTGCCAGCATCCTGGGGGGGCAGGGATGGGACGAGCAGTACTTC.

This clonotype was seen ten or more times. J is TRBJ1-2 and V is TRBV6-2 or TRBV6-3; D gene ambiguous. Trimming stripped 2 bases from V and 0 bases from J, with 7 bases between. This CDR3 spans 14 amino acids. Germline V gene data show CDR1 as MNHEY and CDR2 as SVGEGT. The CDR3 sequence is CASSYETTNYGYTF. The CDR3 nucleotides read TGTGCCAGCAGTTACGAGACAACTAACTATGGCTACACCTTC.